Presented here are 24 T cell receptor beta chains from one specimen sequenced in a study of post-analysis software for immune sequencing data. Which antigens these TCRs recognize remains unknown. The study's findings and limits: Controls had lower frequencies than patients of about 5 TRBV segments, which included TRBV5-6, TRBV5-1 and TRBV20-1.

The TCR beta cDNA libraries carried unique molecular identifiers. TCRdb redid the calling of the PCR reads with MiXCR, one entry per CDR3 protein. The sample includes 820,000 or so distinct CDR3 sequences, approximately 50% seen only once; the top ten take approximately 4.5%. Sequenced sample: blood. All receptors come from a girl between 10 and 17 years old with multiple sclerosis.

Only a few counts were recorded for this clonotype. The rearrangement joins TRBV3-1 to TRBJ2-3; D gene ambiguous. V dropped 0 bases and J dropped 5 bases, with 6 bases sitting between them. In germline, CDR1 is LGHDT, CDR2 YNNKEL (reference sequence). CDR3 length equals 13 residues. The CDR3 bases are TGTGCCAGCAGCCAAGACCCCAGAGATACGCAGTATTTT. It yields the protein CASSQDPRDTQYF.

CDR3 region: CASSYRQGGILPYEQYF. The CDR3, as DNA: TGTGCCAGCAGTTACCGGCAGGGCGGCATCCTCCCCTACGAGCAGTACTTC. This chain links TRBV6-5 with TRBJ2-7; D might be TRBD1 (5 bases). The CDR3 consists of 17 residues. Trimming pared 2 bases from V and 2 bases from J, leaving 19 bases between. From germline, CDR1 is MNHEY and CDR2 SVGAGI.

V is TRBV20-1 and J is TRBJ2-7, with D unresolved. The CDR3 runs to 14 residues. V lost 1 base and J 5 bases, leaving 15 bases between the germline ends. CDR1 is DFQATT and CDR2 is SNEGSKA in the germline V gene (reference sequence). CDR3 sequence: CSARAPRPDNEQYF. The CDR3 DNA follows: TGCAGTGCTAGAGCCCCAAGGCCTGATAACGAGCAGTACTTC.

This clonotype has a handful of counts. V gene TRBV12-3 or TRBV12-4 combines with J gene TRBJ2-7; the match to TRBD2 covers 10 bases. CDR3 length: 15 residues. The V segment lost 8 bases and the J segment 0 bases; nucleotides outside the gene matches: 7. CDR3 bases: TGTGCCAGCGGGGTAGCGGGAGGAAGCTCCTACGAGCAGTACTTC. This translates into CASGVAGGSSYEQYF.

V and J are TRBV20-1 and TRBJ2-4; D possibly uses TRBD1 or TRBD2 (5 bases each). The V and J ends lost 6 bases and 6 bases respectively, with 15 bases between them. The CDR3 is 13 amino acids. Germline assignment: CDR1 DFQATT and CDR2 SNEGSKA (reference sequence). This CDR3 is CSAGTERINIQYF. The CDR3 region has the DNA TGCAGTGCCGGGACGGAACGGATAAACATTCAGTACTTC.

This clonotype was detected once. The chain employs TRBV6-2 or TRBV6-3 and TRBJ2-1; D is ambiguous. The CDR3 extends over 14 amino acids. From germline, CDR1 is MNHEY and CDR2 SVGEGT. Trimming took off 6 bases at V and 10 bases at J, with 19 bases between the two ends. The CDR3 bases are TGTGCCAGCAGCCCAGGCCGGGTCGGTGGAGAGCAGTTCTTC. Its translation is CASSPGRVGGEQFF.

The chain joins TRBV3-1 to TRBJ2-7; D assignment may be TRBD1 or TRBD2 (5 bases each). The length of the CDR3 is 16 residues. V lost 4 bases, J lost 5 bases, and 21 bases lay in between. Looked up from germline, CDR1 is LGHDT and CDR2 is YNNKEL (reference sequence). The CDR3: CASSPLTTGQFNEQYF. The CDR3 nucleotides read TGTGCCAGCAGCCCCCTAACGACGGGGCAATTCAACGAGCAGTACTTC.

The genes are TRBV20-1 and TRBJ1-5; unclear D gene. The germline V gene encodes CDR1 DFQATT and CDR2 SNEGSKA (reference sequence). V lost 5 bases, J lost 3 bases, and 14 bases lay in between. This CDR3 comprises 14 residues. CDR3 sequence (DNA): TGCAGTGCTCGCCGGGAAGACTTCAATCAGCCCCAGCATTTT. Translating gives CSARREDFNQPQHF.

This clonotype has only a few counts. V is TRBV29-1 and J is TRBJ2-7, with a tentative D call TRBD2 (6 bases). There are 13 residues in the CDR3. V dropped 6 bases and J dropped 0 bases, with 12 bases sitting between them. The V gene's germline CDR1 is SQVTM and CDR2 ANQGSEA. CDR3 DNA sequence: TGCAGCGTGAGACTAGGTAGCTCCTACGAGCAGTACTTC. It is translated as CSVRLGSSYEQYF.

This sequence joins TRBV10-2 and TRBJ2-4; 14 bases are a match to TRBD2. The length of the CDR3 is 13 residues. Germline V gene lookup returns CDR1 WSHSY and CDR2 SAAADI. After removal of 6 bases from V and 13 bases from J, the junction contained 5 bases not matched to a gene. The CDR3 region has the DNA TGCGCCAGCAGAGGACTAGCGGGAGGACAGCAGTACTTC. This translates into CASRGLAGGQQYF.

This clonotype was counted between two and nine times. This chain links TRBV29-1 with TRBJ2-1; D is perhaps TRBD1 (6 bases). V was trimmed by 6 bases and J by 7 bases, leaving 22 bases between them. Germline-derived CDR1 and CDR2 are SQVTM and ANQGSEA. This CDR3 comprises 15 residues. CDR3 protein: CSVVGAGVGKNEQFF. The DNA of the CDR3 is TGCAGCGTCGTGGGTGCAGGGGTAGGTAAGAATGAGCAGTTCTTC.

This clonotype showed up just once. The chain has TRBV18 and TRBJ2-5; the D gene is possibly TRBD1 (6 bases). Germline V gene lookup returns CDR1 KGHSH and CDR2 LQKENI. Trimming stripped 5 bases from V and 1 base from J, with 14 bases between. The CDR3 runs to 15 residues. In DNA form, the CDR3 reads TGTGCCAGCTCAGTACTGGACAGCCTCCAAGAGACCCAGTACTTC. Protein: CASSVLDSLQETQYF.

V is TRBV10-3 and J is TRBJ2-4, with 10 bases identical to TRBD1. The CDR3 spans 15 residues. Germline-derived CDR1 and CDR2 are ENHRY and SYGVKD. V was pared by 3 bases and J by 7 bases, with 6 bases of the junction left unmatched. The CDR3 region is CAISDPGTGVNIQYF. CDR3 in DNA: TGTGCCATCAGTGACCCCGGGACAGGGGTGAACATTCAGTACTTC.

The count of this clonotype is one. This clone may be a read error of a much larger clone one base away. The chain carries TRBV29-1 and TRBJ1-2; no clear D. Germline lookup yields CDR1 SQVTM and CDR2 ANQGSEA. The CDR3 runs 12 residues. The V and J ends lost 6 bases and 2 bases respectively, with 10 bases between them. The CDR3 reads CSVRDRNYGYTF. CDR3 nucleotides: TGCAGCGTGAGGGATAGGAACTATGGCTACACCTTC.

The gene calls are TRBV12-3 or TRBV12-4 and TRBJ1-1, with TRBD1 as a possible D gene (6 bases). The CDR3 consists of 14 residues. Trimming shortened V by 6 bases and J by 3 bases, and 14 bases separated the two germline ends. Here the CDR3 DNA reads TGTGCCAGCAGAGACAGGACTTGGGACACTGAAGCTTTCTTT. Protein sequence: CASRDRTWDTEAFF.

CDR3 sequence (DNA): TGTGCCGTCTATCGGGACAGCTACAATGAGCAGTTCTTC. Amino acid sequence: CAVYRDSYNEQFF. This chain connects TRBV2 to TRBJ2-1; 7 nucleotides align to TRBD1. The CDR3 spans 13 residues. J lost 3 bases, V lost 11 bases, and 7 bases had no gene match. Germline lookup yields CDR1 SNHLY and CDR2 FYNNEI. The full variable domain, its missing parts supplied by reference TRBV2 and TRBJ2-1, is EPEVTQTPSHQVTQMGQEVILRCVPISNHLYFYWYRQILGQKVEFLVSFYNNEISEKSEIFDDQFSVERPDGSNFTLKIRSTKLEDSAMYFCAVYRDSYNEQFFGPGTRLTVL.

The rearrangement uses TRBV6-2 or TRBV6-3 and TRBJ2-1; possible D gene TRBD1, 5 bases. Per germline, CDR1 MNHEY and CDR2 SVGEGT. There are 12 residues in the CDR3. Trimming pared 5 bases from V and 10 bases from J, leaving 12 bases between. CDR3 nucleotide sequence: TGTGCCAGCAGTGACAGAACATGGGAGCAGTTCTTC. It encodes CASSDRTWEQFF.

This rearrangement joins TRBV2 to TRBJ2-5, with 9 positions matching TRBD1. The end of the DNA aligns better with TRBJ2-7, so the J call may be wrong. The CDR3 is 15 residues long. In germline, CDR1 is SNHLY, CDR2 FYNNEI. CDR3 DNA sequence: TGTGCCAGCAGTGAACACTGGACAGGGGATCGCGAGCAGTACTTC. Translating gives CASSEHWTGDREQYF.

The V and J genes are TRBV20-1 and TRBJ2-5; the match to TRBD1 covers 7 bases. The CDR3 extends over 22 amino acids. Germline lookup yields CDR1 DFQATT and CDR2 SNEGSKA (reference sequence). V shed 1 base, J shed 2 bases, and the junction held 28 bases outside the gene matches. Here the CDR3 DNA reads TGCAGTGCTAGAGGTTGGGGACAGAAAGGTGGTCTTCCCACCCCTATACAAGAGACCCAGTACTTC. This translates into CSARGWGQKGGLPTPIQETQYF.

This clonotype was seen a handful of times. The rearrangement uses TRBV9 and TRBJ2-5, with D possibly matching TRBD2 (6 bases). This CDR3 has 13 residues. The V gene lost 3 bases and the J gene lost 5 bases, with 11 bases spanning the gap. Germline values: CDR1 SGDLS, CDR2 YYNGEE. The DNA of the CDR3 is TGTGCCAGCAGCGCGGGACTCCGGGAGACCCAGTACTTC. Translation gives CASSAGLRETQYF.

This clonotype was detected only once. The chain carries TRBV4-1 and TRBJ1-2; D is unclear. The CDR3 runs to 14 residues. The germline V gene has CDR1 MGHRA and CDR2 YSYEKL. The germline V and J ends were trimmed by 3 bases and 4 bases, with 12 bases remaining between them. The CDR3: CASSHGLGGYGYTF. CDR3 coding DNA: TGCGCCAGCAGCCACGGGCTAGGAGGCTATGGCTACACCTTC.

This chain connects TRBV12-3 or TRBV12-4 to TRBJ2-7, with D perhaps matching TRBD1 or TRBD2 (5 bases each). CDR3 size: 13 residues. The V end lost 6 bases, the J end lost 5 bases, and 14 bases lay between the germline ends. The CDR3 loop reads CASSRGVQNEQYF. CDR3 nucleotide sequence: TGTGCCAGCAGCAGAGGGGTACAGAACGAGCAGTACTTC.

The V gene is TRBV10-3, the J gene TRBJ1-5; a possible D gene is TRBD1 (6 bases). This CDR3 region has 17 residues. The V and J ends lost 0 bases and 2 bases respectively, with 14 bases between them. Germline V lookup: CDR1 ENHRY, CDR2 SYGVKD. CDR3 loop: CAISESGGAGGNQPQHF. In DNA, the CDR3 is TGTGCCATCAGTGAGTCTGGGGGGGCGGGTGGCAATCAGCCCCAGCATTTT.

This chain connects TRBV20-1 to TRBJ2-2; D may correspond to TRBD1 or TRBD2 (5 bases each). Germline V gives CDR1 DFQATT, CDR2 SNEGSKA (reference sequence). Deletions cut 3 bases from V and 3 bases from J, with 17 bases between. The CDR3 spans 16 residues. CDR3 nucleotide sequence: TGCAGTGCTAGTCCTCGGGGCCGCAGGGACACCGGGGAGCTGTTTTTT. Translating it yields CSASPRGRRDTGELFF.